One TCR beta chain is described in this entry. Antigen specificity is unknown. This entry belongs to a study of cytomegalovirus exposure and HLA in healthy donors. Study findings and constraints: Donor immune exposure was known only as CMV serostatus. The study reported that TCR beta sequences accurately predicted HLA-A and HLA-B alleles in most subjects. In a later analysis, compared with equally common non-associated chains, HLA-associated beta chains were more expanded.

PCR was performed using 60 Vbeta and 13 Jbeta primers. Generated by immunoSEQ multiplex PCR, the TCRdb table keeps only in-frame clones and is missing some. The table has under 200,000 clones, 80% to 90% seen once. The CDR3 has 14 amino acids. J gave up 2 bases and V 8 bases, and 3 bases lay outside the gene matches. Looked up from germline, CDR1 is ENHRY and CDR2 is SYGVKD. The sample taken for sequencing was PBMCs. This receptor was identified in a woman aged 25-40 years in good health and CMV-seronegative. V is TRBV10-3 and J is TRBJ1-5; 10 positions agree with TRBD1. The DNA of the CDR3 is TGTGCCATCGGGGACAGGGGTGGCAATCAGCCCCAGCATTTT. Amino acids: CAIGDRGGNQPQHF.